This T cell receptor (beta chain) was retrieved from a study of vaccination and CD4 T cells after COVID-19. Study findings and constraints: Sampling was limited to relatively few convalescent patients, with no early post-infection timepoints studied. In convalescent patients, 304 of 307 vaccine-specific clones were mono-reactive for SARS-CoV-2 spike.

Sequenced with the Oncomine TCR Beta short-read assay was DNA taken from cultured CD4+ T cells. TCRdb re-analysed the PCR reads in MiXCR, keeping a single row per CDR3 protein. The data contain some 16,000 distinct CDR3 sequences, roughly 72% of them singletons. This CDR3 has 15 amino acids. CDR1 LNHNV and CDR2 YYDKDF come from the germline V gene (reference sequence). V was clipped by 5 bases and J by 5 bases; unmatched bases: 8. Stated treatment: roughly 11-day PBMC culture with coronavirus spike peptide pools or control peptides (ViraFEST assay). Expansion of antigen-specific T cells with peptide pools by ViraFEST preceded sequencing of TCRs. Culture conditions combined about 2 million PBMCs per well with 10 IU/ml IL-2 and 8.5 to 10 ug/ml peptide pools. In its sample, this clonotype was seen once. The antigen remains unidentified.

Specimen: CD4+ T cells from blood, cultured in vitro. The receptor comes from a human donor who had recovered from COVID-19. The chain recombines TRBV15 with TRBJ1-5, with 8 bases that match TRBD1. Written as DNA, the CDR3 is TGTGCCACCAGCGGACAGGGAGGGGTCCATCAGCCCCAGCATTTT. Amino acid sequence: CATSGQGGVHQPQHF.